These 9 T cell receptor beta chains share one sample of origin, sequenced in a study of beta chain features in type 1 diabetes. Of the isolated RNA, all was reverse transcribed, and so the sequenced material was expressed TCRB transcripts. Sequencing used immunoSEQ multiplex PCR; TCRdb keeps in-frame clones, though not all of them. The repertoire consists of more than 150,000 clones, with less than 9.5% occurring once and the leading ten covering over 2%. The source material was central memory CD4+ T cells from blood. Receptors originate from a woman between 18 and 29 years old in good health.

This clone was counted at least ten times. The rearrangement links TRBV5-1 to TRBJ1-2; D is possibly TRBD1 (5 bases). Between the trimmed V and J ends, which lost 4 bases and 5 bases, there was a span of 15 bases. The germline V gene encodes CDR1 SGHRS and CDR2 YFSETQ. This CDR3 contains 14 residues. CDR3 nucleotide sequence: TGCGCCAGCAGCGCGGGGGGAGTGCTTTATGGCTACACCTTC. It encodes CASSAGGVLYGYTF.

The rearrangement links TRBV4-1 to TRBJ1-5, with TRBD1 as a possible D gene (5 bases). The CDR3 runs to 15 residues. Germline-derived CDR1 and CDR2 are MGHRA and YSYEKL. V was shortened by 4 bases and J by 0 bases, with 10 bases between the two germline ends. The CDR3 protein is CASSRDSYSNQPQHF. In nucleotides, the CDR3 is TGCGCCAGCAGCCGAGACAGTTATAGCAATCAGCCCCAGCATTTT.

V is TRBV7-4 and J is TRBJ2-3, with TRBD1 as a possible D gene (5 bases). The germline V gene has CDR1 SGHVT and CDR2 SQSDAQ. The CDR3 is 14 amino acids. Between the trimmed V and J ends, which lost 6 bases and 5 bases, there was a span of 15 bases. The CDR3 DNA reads TGTGCCAGCAGTTTGGGTGGGGCTGGAGATACGCAGTATTTT. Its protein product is CASSLGGAGDTQYF.

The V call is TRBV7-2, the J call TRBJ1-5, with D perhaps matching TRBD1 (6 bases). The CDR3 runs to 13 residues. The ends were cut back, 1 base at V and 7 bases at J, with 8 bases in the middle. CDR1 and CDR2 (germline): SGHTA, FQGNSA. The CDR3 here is CASSLGQDQPQHF. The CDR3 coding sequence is TGTGCCAGCAGCTTAGGACAGGACCAGCCCCAGCATTTT.

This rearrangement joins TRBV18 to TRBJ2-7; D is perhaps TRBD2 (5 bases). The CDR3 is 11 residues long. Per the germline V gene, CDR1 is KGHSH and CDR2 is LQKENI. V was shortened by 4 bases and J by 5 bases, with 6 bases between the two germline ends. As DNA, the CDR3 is TGTGCCAGCTCACGGGAGAACGAGCAGTACTTC. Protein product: CASSRENEQYF.

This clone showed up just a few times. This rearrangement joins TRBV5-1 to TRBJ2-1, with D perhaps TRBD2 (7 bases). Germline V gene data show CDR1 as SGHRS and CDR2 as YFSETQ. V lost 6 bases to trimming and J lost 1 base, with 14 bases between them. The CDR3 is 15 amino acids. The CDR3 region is CASNQGGGSYNEQFF. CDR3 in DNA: TGCGCCAGCAACCAAGGGGGAGGGTCCTACAATGAGCAGTTCTTC.

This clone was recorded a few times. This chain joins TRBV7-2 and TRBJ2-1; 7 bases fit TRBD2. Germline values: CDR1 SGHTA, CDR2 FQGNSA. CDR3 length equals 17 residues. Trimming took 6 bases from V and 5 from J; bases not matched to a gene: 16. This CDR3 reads CASRRLGGGRRDNEQFF. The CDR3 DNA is TGTGCCAGCAGGCGGTTGGGAGGCGGGAGAAGAGACAATGAGCAGTTCTTC.

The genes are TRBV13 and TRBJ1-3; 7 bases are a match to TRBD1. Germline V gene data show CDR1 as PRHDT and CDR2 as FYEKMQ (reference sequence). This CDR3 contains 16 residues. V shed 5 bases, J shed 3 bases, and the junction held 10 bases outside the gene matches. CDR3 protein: CASSARQGTDGNTIYF. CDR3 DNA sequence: TGTGCCAGCAGCGCCAGACAGGGAACGGATGGAAACACCATATATTTT.

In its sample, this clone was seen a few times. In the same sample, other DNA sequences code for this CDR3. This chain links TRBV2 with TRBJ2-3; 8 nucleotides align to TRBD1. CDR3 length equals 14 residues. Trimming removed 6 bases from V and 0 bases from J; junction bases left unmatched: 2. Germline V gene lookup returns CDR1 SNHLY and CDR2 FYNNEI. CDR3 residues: CASSWTGSTDTQYF. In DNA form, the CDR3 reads TGTGCCAGCAGCTGGACAGGGAGCACAGATACGCAGTATTTT.